This is a list of T cell receptor beta chains from one sample in a study of cytomegalovirus exposure and HLA in healthy donors. Sequencing was performed with immunoSEQ multiplex PCR; in TCRdb, only in-frame clones are kept and a portion is missing. The table lists 220,000 or so clones. Sequenced material: PBMCs. The receptors here all came from a girl aged 2-10 years in good health and CMV-seropositive. The CDR3 runs from the conserved cysteine through the conserved F or W. A D gene is named only where the DNA matches it firmly.

D gene,J gene,V gene,CDR3 protein,CDR3 DNA
NA,TRBJ2-5,TRBV11-2,CASSRGETQYF,TGTGCCAGCAGCCGGGGGGAGACCCAGTACTTC
TRBD2,TRBJ2-1,TRBV7-9,CASSFPGLAVFGQFF,TGTGCCAGCAGCTTTCCGGGACTAGCGGTATTCGGGCAGTTCTTC
TRBD1,TRBJ2-4,TRBV5-1,CASSSSTGGRPGQYF,TGCGCCAGCAGCTCCTCGACAGGGGGACGACCGGGTCAGTACTTC
TRBD1,TRBJ1-4,TRBV5-1,CASRMDRGLVRFDEKLFF,TGCGCCAGCAGAATGGACAGGGGGCTTGTAAGGTTCGATGAAAAACTGTTTTTT
NA,TRBJ2-7,TRBV15,CATTSSPPYEQYF,TGTGCCACCACTAGTTCCCCCCCCTACGAGCAGTACTTC
NA,TRBJ1-1,TRBV6-6,CASSYAGEGTEAFF,TGTGCCAGCAGTTACGCGGGGGAAGGCACTGAAGCTTTCTTT
NA,TRBJ1-4,TRBV18,CASSPPEVREKLFF,TGTGCCAGCTCACCTCCGGAAGTCAGGGAAAAACTGTTTTTT
NA,TRBJ2-7,TRBV7-2,CASSFTESYEQYF,TGTGCCAGCAGCTTCACAGAATCCTACGAGCAGTACTTC
NA,TRBJ1-1,TRBV27,CASSFQGRANTEAFF,TGTGCCAGCAGTTTCCAGGGCCGGGCGAACACTGAAGCTTTCTTT
TRBD2,TRBJ2-1,TRBV6-5,CASSGTSGPLDEQFF,TGTGCCAGCAGTGGGACTAGCGGGCCTCTAGATGAGCAGTTCTTC
NA,TRBJ2-3,TRBV11-2,CASTISFEGAQYF,TGTGCCAGCACCATCTCTTTTGAGGGAGCGCAGTATTTT
TRBD2,TRBJ2-5,TRBV7-2,CASSYHPGGETQYF,TGTGCCAGCAGCTACCATCCGGGGGGTGAGACCCAGTACTTC
NA,TRBJ1-2,TRBV7-2,CASSRGPGEGYTF,TGTGCCAGCAGCCGTGGGCCAGGGGAAGGCTACACCTTC
TRBD1,TRBJ2-2,TRBV7-9,CASGDSHTGELFF,TGTGCCAGCGGGGACAGCCACACCGGGGAGCTGTTTTTT
TRBD2,TRBJ2-1,TRBV28,CASSLLILAGGDHEQFF,TGTGCCAGCAGTCTACTCATTCTAGCGGGAGGGGACCATGAGCAGTTCTTC
TRBD1,TRBJ1-1,TRBV7-2,CASSTRTGNTEAFF,TGTGCCAGCAGCACCCGGACAGGGAACACTGAAGCTTTCTTT
TRBD2,TRBJ2-5,TRBV27,CASSLAGVEETQYF,TGTGCCAGCAGTTTAGCGGGAGTGGAGGAGACCCAGTACTTC
NA,TRBJ2-1,TRBV19,CASNGAGNSNEQFF,TGTGCCAGTAACGGGGCGGGAAATAGCAATGAGCAGTTCTTC
NA,TRBJ2-1,TRBV18,CASSPSAGTRDEQFF,TGTGCCAGCTCACCGTCGGCCGGGACAAGGGATGAGCAGTTCTTC
NA,TRBJ2-7,TRBV28,CASTPGDSYEQYF,TGTGCCAGCACCCCGGGAGACTCCTACGAGCAGTACTTC
TRBD2,TRBJ2-2,TRBV28,CASIGGRYTGELFF,TGTGCCAGCATAGGCGGGAGGTACACCGGGGAGCTGTTTTTT
TRBD2,TRBJ2-7,TRBV2,CASSEARGGFYEQYF,TGTGCCAGCAGTGAAGCCCGGGGGGGTTTCTACGAGCAGTACTTC
NA,TRBJ2-7,TRBV13,CASSPSGTPSYEQYF,TGTGCCAGCAGCCCCTCGGGGACACCATCCTACGAGCAGTACTTC
NA,TRBJ2-1,TRBV5-1,CASSLDREYNEQFF,TGCGCCAGCAGCTTGGATAGGGAGTACAATGAGCAGTTCTTC
NA,TRBJ1-1,TRBV2,CASMGDTLNTEAFF,TGTGCCAGCATGGGGGACACCTTGAACACTGAAGCTTTCTTT
NA,TRBJ2-7,TRBV11-2,CASSPGQTAYEQYF,TGTGCCAGCAGCCCCGGACAGACAGCCTACGAGCAGTACTTC
TRBD1,TRBJ1-2,TRBV28,CASSTDRGLYGCTF,TGTGCCAGCAGTACGGACAGGGGCCTCTATGGCTGCACCTTC
NA,TRBJ1-2,TRBV6-1,CASSESGYTF,TGTGCCAGCAGTGAATCGGGCTACACCTTC
NA,TRBJ2-3,TRBV6-1,CASSGGGTGDTQYF,TGTGCCAGCAGTGGGGGCGGGACGGGAGATACGCAGTATTTT
NA,TRBJ2-2,TRBV10-3,CAIALANTGELFF,TGTGCCATCGCTTTAGCCAACACCGGGGAGCTGTTTTTT
TRBD1,TRBJ2-3,TRBV15,CATSRVLEAGGSTDTQYF,TGTGCCACCAGCAGAGTCCTAGAGGCAGGGGGTAGCACAGATACGCAGTATTTT